The rows below give T cell receptor beta chains drawn from one sample of a study of tumour-infiltrating T cells in Burkitt lymphoma. Method: immunoSEQ multiplex PCR; TCRdb's copy keeps in-frame clones and lacks some. Of about 1,200 clones in the sample, around 18% were seen once. The specimen was tumor tissue. These receptors all stem from a human donor with Burkitt lymphoma. Each CDR3 is given with its conserved first and last residue.

CASRSTDYSNQPQHF	TRBJ1-5	TRBV28
CASSLASYRGNQETQYF	TRBJ2-5	TRBV7-9
CASSLDRRPRGPGYTF	TRBJ1-2	TRBV7-9
CASSFGRDAYEQYF	TRBJ2-7	TRBV5-1
CASSRSWDGFTEAFF	TRBJ1-1	TRBV6-5
CASSKTSASYEQYF	.	TRBV7-9
CASSITGSDTDTQYF	TRBJ2-3	TRBV19
CASSHSQTGDKDQPQHF	TRBJ1-5	TRBV28
CASSRHREGYTF	TRBJ1-2	TRBV7-8
CASSQLPGGDRWDGYTF	TRBJ1-2	TRBV4-1
CASSSRDNGDEQFF	TRBJ2-1	TRBV11-3
CASSQGTGGFEKLFF	TRBJ1-4	TRBV4-2
CASSFTGEYGYTF	TRBJ1-2	TRBV13
CASSVGGGVVQPQHF	TRBJ1-5	TRBV27
CASSRGTVGNTIYF	TRBJ1-3	TRBV21-1
CASTTDGNYEQYF	TRBJ2-7	TRBV6-5
CASHSYNEQFF	TRBJ2-1	TRBV5-4
CASSRGTAAGAYF	TRBJ2-5	TRBV18
CASSNGQPNTEAFF	TRBJ1-1	TRBV5-1
CASSQLEAYNEQFF	TRBJ2-1	TRBV4-3
CASSVGLASEQYF	TRBJ2-7	TRBV9
CASSVDYTDTQYF	TRBJ2-3	TRBV2
CASHQTDNSGNTIYF	TRBJ1-3	TRBV19
CASSLPGQTTYEQYF	TRBJ2-7	TRBV5-6
CVSSDYGYAGNQPQHF	TRBJ1-5	TRBV2
CASSWRGTGKFF	TRBJ2-1	TRBV5-6